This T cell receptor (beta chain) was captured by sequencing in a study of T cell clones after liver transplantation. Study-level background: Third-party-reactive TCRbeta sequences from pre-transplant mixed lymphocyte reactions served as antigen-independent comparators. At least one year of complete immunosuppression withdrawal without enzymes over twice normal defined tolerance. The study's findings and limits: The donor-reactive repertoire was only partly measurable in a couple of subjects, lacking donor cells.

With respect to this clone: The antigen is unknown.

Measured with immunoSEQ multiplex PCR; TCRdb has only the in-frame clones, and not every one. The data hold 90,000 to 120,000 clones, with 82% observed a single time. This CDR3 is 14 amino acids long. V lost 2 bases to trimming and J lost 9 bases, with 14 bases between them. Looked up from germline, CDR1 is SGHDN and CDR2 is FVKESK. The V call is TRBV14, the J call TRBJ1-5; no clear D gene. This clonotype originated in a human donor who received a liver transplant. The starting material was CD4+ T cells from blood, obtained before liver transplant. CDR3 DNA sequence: TGTGCCAGCAGCCAATCTCGCGGTGCAGGGCCCCAGCATTTT. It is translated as CASSQSRGAGPQHF.